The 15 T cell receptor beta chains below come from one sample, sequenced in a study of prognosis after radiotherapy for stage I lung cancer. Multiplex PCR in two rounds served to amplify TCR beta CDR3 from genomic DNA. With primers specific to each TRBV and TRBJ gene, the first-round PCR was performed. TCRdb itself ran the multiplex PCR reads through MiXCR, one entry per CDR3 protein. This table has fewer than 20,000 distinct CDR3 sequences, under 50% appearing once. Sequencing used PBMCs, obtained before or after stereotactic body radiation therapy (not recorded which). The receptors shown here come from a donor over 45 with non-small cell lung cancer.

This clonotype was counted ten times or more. CDR3 DNA sequence: TGTGCCAGCAGCTCCGGGACAGGGGCTCAGCCCCAGCATTTT. The encoded protein is CASSSGTGAQPQHF. The chain employs TRBV7-9 and TRBJ1-5; 10 nucleotides match TRBD1. CDR1 is SEHNR, CDR2 FQNEAQ, per germline (reference sequence). V lost 4 bases, J lost 6 bases, and 3 bases stayed unmatched. The CDR3 spans 14 residues.

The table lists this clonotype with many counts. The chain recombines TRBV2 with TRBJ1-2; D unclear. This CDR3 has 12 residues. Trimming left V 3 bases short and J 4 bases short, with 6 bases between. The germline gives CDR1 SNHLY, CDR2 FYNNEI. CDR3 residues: CASSEQSYGYTF. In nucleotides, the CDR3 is TGTGCCAGCAGTGAGCAGAGCTATGGCTACACCTTC.

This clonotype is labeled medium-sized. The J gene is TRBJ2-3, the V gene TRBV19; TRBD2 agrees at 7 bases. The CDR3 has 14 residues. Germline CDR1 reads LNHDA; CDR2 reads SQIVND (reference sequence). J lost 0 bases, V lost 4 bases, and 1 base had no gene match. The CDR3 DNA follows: TGTGCCAGTAGTACTAGCGGAAGCACAGATACGCAGTATTTT. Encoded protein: CASSTSGSTDTQYF.

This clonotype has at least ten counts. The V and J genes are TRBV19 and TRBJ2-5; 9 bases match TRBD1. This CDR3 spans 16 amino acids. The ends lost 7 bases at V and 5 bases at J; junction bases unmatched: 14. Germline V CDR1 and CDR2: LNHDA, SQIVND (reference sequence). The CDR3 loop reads CASTSLGDRAGETQYF. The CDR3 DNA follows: TGTGCCAGTACCTCCTTAGGGGACAGGGCGGGGGAGACCCAGTACTTC.

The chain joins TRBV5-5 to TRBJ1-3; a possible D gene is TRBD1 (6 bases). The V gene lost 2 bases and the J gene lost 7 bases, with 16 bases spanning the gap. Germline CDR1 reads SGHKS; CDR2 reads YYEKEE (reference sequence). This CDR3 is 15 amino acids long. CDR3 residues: CASSFGGADTNTIYF. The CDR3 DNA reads TGTGCCAGCAGCTTCGGGGGGGCAGACACGAACACCATATATTTT. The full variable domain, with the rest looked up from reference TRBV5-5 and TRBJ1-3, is DAGVTQSPTHLIKTRGQQVTLRCSPISGHKSVSWYQQVLGQGPQFIFQYYEKEERGRGNFPDRFSARQFPNYSSELNVNALLLGDSALYLCASSFGGADTNTIYFGEGSWLTVV.

The CDR3 here is CSAIYHGADYGYTF. The CDR3 region has the DNA TGCAGTGCTATATATCATGGGGCGGACTATGGCTACACCTTC. The chain carries TRBV20-1 and TRBJ1-2, with D tentatively TRBD1 (5 bases). Trimming cost V 4 bases and J 3 bases, with 15 bases left between them. Germline CDR1 DFQATT, CDR2 SNEGSKA (reference sequence). The CDR3 sequence is 14 residues long.

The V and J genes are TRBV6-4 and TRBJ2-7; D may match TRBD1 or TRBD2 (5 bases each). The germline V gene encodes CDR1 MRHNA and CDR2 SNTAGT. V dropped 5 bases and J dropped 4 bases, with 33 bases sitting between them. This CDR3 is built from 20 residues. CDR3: CASSRMYEVWNRWDVYEQYF. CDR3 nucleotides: TGTGCCAGCAGTCGGATGTACGAGGTTTGGAATCGCTGGGACGTGTACGAGCAGTACTTC.

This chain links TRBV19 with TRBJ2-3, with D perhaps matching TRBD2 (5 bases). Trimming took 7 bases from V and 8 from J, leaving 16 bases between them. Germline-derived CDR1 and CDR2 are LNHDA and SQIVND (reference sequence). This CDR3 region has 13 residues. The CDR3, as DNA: TGTGCCAGTATGGTGGGAGCCGGCGGTACGCAGTATTTT. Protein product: CASMVGAGGTQYF.

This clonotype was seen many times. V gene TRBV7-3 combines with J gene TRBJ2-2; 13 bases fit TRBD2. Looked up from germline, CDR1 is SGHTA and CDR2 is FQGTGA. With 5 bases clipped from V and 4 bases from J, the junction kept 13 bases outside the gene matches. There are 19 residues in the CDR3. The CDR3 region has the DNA TGTGCCAGCAGCCCCGCGAGGACTAGCGGGAGATGGGGCACCGGGGAGCTGTTTTTT. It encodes CASSPARTSGRWGTGELFF.

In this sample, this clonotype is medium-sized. The CDR3 spells CSARDLETANNLFYGYTF. The CDR3 nucleotides read TGCAGTGCTAGAGATTTAGAGACAGCAAACAATCTCTTCTATGGCTACACCTTC. The rearrangement links TRBV20-1 to TRBJ1-2, with TRBD1 as a possible D gene (5 bases). This CDR3 contains 18 residues. V dropped 0 bases and J dropped 4 bases, with 24 bases sitting between them. CDR1 is DFQATT, CDR2 SNEGSKA, per germline (reference sequence).

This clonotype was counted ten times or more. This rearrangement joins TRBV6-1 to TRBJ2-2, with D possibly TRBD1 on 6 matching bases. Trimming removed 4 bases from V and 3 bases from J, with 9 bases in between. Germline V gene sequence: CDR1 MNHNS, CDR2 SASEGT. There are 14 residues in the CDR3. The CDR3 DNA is TGTGCCAGCAGTGGGGGGCCCGACACCGGGGAGCTGTTTTTT. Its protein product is CASSGGPDTGELFF.

This chain's CDR3 is CASQGVTMNTGELFF. The CDR3 DNA reads TGTGCCAGCCAGGGAGTCACCATGAACACCGGGGAGCTGTTTTTT. The chain couples TRBV28 to TRBJ2-2; D possibly uses TRBD1 or TRBD2 (5 bases each). The V gene's germline CDR1 is MDHEN and CDR2 SYDVKM. V was shortened by 8 bases and J by 1 base, with 14 bases between the two germline ends. CDR3 length equals 15 residues.

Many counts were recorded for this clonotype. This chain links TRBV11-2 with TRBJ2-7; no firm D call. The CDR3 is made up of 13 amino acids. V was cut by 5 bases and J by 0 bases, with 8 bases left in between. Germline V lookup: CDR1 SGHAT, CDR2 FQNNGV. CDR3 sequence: CASSPTSSYEQYF. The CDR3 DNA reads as TGTGCCAGCAGCCCCACAAGCTCCTACGAGCAGTACTTC.

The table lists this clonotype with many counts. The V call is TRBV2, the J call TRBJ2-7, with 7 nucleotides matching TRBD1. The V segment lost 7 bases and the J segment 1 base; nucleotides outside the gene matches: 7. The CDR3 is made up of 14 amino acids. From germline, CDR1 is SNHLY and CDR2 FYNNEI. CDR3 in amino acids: CASTQGQPSYEQYF. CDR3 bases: TGTGCCAGCACCCAGGGACAGCCATCCTACGAGCAGTACTTC.

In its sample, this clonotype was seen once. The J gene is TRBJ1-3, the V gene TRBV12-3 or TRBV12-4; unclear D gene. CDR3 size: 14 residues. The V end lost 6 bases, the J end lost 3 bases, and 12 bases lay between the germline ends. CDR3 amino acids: CASRPKGYGNTIYF. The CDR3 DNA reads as TGTGCCAGCAGGCCAAAGGGCTATGGAAACACCATATATTTT.